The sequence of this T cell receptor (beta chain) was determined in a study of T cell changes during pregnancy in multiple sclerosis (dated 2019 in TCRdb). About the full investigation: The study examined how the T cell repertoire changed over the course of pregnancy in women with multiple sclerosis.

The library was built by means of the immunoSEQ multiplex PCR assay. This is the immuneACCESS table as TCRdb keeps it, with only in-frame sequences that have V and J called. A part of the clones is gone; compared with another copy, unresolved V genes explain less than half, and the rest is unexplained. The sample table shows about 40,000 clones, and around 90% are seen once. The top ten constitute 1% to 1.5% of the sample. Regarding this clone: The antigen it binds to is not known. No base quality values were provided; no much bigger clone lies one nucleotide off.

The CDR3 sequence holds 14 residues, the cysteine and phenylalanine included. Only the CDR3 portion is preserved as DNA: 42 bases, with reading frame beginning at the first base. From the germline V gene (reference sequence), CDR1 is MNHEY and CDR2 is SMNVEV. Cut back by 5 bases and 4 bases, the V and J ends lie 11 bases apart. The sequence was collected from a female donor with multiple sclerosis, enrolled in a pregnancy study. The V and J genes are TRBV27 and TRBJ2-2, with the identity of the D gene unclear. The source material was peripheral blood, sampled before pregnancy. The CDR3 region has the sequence CASSTSEVTGELFF. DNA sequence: TGTGCCAGCAGTACAAGCGAGGTCACCGGGGAGCTGTTTTTT.